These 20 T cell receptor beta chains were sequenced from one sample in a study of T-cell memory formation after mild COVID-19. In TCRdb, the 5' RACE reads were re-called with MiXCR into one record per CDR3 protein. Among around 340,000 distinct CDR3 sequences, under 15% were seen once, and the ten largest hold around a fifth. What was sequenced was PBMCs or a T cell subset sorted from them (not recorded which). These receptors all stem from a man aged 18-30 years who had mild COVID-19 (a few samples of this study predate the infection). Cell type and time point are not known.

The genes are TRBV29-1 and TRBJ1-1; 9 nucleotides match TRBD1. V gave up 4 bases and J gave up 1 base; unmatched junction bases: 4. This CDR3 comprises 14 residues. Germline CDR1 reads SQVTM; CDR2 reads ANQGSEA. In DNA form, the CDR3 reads TGCAGCGTTGCCTTGACAGGGGGGAACACTGAAGCTTTCTTT. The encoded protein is CSVALTGGNTEAFF.

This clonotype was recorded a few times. The CDR3 reads CASSQDGGQFNQPQHF. In DNA form, the CDR3 reads TGCGCCAGCAGCCAAGATGGCGGACAGTTCAATCAGCCCCAGCATTTT. The chain carries TRBV4-1 and TRBJ1-5, with D perhaps matching TRBD1 (6 bases). From germline, CDR1 is MGHRA and CDR2 YSYEKL. There are 16 residues in the CDR3. V dropped 0 bases and J dropped 3 bases, with 12 bases sitting between them.

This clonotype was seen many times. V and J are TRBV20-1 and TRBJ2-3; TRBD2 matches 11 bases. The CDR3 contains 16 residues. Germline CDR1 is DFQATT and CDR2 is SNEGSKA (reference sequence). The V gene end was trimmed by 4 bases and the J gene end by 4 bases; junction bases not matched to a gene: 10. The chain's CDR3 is CSAKSLLAGEADTQYF. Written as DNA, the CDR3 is TGCAGTGCTAAAAGCCTACTAGCGGGGGAAGCAGATACGCAGTATTTT.

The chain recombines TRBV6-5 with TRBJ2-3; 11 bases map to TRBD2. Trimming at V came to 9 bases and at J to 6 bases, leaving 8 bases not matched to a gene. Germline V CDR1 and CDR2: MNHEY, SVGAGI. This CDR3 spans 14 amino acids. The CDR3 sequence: CASALAGGRDTQYF. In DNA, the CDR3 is TGTGCCAGTGCGCTAGCGGGGGGTCGGGATACGCAGTATTTT.

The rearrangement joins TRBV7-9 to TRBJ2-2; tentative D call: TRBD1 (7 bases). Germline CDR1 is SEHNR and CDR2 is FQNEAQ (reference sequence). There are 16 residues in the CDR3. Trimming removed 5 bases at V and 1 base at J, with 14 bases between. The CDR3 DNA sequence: TGTGCCAGCAGCCCTGGGGGGACAGTGAACACCGGGGAGCTGTTTTTT. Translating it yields CASSPGGTVNTGELFF.

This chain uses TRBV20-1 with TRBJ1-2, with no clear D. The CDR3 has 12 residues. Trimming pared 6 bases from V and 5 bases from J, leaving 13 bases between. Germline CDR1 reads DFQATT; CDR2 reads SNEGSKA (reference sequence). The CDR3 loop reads CSARRNPYGYTF. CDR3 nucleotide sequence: TGCAGTGCGAGACGGAATCCATATGGCTACACCTTC.

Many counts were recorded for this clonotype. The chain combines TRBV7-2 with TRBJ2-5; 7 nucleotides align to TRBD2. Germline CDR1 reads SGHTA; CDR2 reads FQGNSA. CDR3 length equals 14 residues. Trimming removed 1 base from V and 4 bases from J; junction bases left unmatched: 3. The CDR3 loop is CASSLVGGGETQYF. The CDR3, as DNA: TGTGCCAGCAGCTTAGTCGGCGGGGGAGAGACCCAGTACTTC.

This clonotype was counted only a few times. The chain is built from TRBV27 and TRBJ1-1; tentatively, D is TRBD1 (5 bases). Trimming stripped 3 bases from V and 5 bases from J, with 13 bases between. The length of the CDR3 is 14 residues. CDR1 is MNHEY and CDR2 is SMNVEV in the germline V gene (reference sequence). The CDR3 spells CASSFLGEGTEAFF. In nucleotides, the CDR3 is TGTGCCAGCAGTTTCTTAGGGGAAGGGACTGAAGCTTTCTTT.

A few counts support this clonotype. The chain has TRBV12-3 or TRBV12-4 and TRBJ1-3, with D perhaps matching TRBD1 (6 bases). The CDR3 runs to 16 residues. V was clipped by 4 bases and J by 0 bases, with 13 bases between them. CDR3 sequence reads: CASSSPGGGSGNTIYF. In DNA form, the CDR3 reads TGTGCCAGCAGTTCCCCTGGAGGGGGCTCTGGAAACACCATATATTTT.

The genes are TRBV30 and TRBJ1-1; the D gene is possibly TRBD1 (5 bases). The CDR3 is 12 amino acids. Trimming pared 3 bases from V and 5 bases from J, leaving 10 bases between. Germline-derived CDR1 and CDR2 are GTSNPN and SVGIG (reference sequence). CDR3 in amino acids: CAWSRGWTEAFF. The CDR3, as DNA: TGTGCCTGGAGCCGGGGGTGGACTGAAGCTTTCTTT.

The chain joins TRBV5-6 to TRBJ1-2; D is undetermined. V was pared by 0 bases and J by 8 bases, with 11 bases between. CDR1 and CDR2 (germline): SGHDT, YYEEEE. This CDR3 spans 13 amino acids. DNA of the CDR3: TGTGCCAGCAGCTTGGTCGGGGTGAAGGGCTACACCTTC. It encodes CASSLVGVKGYTF. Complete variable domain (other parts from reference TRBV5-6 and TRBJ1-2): DAGVTQSPTHLIKTRGQQVTLRCSPKSGHDTVSWYQQALGQGPQFIFQYYEEEERQRGNFPDRFSGHQFPNYSSELNVNALLLGDSALYLCASSLVGVKGYTFGSGTRLTVV.

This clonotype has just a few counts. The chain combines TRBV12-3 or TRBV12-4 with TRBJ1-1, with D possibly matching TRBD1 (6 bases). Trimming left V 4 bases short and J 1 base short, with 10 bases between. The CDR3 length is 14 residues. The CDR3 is CASSSRQANTEAFF. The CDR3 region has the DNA TGTGCCAGCAGTTCACGACAGGCGAACACTGAAGCTTTCTTT.

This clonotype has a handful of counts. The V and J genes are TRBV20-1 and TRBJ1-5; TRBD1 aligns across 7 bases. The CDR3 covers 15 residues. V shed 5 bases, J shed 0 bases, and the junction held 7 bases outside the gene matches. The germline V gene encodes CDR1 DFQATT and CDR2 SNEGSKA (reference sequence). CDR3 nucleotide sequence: TGCAGTGCTCTTGGACAGGCGAATAGCAATCAGCCCCAGCATTTT. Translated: CSALGQANSNQPQHF.

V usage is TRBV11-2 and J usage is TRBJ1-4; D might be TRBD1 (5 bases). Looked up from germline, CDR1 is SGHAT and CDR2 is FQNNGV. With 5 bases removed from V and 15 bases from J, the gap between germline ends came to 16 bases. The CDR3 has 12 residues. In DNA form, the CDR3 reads TGTGCCAGCAGCCCCTGGGCCGGAGGGGTGTTTTTT. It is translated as CASSPWAGGVFF.

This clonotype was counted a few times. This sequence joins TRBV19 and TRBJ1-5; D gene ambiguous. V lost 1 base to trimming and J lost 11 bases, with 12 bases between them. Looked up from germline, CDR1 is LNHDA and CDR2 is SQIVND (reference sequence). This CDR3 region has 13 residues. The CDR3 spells CASSIVEEMSQHF. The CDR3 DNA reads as TGTGCCAGTAGTATAGTGGAGGAAATGTCCCAGCATTTT.

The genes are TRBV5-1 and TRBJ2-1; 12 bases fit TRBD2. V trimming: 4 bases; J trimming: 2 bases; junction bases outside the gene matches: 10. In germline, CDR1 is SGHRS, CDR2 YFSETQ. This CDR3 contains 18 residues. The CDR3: CASSPLAGGLGTYNEQFF. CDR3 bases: TGCGCCAGCAGCCCCCTAGCGGGGGGGCTTGGGACCTACAATGAGCAGTTCTTC.

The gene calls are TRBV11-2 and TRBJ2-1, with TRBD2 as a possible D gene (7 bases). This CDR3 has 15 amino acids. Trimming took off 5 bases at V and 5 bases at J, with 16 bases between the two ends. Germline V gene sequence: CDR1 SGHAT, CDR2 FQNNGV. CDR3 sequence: CASSLGGGPHNEQFF. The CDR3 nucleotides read TGTGCCAGCAGCCTAGGGGGGGGGCCCCACAATGAGCAGTTCTTC.

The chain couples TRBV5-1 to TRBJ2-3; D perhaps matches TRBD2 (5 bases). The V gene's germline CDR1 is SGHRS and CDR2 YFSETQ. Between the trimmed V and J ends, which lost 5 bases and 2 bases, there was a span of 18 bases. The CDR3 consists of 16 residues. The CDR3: CASRGVLVQTTDTQYF. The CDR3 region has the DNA TGCGCCAGCAGAGGAGTACTAGTTCAAACCACAGATACGCAGTATTTT.

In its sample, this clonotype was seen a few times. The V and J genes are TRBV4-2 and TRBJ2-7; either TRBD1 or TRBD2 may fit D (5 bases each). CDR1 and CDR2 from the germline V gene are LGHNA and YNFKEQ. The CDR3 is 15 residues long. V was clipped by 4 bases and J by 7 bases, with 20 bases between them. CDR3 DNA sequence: TGTGCCAGCAGCCCAGGGACGGGGTCTGGTAGGGAGCAGTACTTC. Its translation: CASSPGTGSGREQYF.

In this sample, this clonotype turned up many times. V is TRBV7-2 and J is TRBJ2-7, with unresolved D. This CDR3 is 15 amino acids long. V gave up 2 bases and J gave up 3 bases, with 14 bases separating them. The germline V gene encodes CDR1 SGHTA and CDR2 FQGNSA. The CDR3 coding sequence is TGTGCCAGCAGCTTACTAGGAATTTATGGCTACGAGCAGTACTTC. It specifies CASSLLGIYGYEQYF.